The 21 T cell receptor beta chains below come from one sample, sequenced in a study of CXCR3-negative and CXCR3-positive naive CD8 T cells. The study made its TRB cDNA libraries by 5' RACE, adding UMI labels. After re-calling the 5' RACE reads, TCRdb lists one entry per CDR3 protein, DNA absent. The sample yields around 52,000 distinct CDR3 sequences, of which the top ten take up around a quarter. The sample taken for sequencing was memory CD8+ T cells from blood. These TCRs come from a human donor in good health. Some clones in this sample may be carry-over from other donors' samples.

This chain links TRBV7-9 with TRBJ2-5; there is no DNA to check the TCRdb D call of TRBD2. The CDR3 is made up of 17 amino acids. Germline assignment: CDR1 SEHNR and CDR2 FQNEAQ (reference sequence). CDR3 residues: CASSLQPGLGLQETQYF.

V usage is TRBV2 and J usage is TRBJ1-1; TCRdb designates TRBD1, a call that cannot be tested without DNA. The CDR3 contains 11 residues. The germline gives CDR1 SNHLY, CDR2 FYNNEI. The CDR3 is CASSGGTEAFF.

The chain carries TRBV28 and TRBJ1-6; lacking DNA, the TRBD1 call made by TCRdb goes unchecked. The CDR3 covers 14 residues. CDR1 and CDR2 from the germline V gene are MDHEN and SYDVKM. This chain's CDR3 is CASTTPWGASVLHF.

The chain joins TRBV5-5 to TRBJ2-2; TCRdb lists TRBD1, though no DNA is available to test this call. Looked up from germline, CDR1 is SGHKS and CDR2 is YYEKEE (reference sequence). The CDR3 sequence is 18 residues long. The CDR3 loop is CASSLRVGRRPNTGELFF.

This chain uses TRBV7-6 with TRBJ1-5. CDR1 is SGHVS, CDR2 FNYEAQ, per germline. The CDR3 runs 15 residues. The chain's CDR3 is CASSLAADSNQPQHF.

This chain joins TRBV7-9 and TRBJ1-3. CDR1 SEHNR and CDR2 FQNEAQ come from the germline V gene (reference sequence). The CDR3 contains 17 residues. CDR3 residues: CASSLGRPGSSGNTIYF.

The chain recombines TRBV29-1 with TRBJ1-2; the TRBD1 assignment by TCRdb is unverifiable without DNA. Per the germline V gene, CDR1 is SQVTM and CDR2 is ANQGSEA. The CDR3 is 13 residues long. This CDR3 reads CSVEEGTIPGYTF.

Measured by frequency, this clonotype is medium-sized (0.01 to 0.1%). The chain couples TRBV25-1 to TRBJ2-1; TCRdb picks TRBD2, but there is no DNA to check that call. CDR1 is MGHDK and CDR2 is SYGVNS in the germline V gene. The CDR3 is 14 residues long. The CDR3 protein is CASSEGYTSDEQFF.

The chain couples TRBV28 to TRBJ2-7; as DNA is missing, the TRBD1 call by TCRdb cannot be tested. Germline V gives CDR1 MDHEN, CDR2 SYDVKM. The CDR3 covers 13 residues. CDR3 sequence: CASSQGSSYEQYF. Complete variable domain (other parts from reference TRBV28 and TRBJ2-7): DVKVTQSSRYLVKRTGEKVFLECVQDMDHENMFWYRQDPGLGLRLIYFSYDVKMKEKGDIPEGYSVSREKKERFSLILESASTNQTSMYLCASSQGSSYEQYFGPGTRLTVT.

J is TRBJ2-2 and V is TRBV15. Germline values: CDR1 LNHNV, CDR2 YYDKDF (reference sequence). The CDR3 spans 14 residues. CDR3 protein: CATSRESNTGELFF. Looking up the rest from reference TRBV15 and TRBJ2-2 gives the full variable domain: DAMVIQNPRYQVTQFGKPVTLSCSQTLNHNVMYWYQQKSSQAPKLLFHYYDKDFNNEADTPDNFQSRRPNTSFCFLDIRSPGLGDTAMYLCATSRESNTGELFFGEGSRLTVL.

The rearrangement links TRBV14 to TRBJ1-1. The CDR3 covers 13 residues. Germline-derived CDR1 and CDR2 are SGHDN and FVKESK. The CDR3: CASSRARNSEAFF.

The CDR3 region is CASTTVAQETQYF. The rearrangement uses TRBV28 and TRBJ2-5. Germline V lookup: CDR1 MDHEN, CDR2 SYDVKM. This CDR3 is built from 13 residues. Based on the CDR3 plus reference TRBV28 and TRBJ2-5, the full variable domain is DVKVTQSSRYLVKRTGEKVFLECVQDMDHENMFWYRQDPGLGLRLIYFSYDVKMKEKGDIPEGYSVSREKKERFSLILESASTNQTSMYLCASTTVAQETQYFGPGTRLLVL.

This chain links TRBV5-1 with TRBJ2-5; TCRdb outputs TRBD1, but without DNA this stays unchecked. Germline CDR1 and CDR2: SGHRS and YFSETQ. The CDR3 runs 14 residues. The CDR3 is CASSLQGQLETQYF.

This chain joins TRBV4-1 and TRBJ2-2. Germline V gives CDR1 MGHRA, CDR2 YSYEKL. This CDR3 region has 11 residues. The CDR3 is CASSRTGELFF.

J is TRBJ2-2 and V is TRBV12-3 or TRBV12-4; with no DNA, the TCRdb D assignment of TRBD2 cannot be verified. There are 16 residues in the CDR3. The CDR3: CASRGRRGSGTGELFF.

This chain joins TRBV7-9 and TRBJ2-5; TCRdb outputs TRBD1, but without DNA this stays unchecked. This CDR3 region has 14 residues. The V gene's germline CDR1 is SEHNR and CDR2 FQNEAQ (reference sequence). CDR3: CASGDSRVQETQYF.

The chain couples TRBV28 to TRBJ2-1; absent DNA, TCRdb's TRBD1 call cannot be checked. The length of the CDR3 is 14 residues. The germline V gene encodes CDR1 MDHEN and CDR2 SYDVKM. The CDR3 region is CAIRRRSEANEQFF.

CDR3 region: CASSPLGRVDEQFF. V gene TRBV5-1 combines with J gene TRBJ2-1; TCRdb indicates TRBD1, and absent DNA this call remains unverified. This CDR3 is built from 14 residues. Per the germline V gene, CDR1 is SGHRS and CDR2 is YFSETQ.

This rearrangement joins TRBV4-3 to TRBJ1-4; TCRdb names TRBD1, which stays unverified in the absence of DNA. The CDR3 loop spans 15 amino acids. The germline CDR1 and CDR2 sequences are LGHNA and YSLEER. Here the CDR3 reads CASSQGQGTNEKLFF.

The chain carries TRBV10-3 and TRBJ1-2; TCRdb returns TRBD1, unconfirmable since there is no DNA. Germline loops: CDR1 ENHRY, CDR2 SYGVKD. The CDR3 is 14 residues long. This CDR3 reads CAISRTGEDYGYTF.

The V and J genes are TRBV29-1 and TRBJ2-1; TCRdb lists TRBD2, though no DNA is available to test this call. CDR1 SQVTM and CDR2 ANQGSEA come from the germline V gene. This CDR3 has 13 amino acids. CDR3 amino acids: CSVEEGEGNEQFF.